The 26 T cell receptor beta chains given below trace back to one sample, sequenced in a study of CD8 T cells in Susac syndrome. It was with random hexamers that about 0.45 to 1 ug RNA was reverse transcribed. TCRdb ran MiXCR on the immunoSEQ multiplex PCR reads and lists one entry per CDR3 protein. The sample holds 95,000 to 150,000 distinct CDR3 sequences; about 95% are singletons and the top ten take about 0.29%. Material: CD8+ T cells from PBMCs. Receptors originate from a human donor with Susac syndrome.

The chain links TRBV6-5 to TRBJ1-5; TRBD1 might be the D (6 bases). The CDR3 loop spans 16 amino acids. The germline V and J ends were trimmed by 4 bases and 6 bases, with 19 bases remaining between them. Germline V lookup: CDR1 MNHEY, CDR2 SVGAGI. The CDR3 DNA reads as TGTGCCAGCAGTTTAAACCCCGACAGGCGTTCTCAGCCCCAGCATTTT. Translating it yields CASSLNPDRRSQPQHF.

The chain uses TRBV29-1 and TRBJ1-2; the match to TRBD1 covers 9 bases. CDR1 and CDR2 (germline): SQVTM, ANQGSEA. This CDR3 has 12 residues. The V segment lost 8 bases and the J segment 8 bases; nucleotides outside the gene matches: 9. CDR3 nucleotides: TGCAGCACCTTGGACAGGGGTTGGGGCTACACCTTC. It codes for CSTLDRGWGYTF.

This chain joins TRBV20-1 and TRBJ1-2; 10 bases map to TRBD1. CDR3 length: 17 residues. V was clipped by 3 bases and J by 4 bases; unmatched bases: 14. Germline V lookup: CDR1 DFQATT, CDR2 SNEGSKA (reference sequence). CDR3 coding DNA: TGCAGTGCTAGGGTCGGGACAGGGGCTGGTCCCGGCTATGGCTACACCTTC. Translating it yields CSARVGTGAGPGYGYTF.

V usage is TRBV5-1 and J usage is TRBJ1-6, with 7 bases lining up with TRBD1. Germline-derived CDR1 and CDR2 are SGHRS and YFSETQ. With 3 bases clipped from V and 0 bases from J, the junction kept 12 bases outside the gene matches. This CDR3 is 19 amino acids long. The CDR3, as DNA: TGCGCCAGCAGCTCCACACAGACGGACAGGAGCTCCTATAATTCACCCCTCCACTTT. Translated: CASSSTQTDRSSYNSPLHF.

CDR3 amino acids: CASSQDGGLAGEEQFF. The CDR3 DNA reads as TGTGCCAGCAGCCAAGATGGGGGACTAGCGGGGGAAGAGCAGTTCTTC. This chain uses TRBV3-1 with TRBJ2-1, with TRBD2 identical over 14 bases. With 0 bases clipped from V and 10 bases from J, the junction kept 5 bases outside the gene matches. Germline V gene sequence: CDR1 LGHDT, CDR2 YNNKEL (reference sequence). This CDR3 has 16 residues.

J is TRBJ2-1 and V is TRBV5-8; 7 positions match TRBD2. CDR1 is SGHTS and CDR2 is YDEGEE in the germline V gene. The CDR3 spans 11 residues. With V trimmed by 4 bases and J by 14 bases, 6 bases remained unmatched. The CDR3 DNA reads TGTGCCAGCAGCCAGACTAGCCGGGAGTTCTTC. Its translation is CASSQTSREFF. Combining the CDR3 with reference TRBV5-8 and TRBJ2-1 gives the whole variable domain EAGVTQSPTHLIKTRGQQATLRCSPISGHTSVYWYQQALGLGLQFLLWYDEGEERNRGNFPPRFSGRQFPNYSSELNVNALELEDSALYLCASSQTSREFFGPGTRLTVL.

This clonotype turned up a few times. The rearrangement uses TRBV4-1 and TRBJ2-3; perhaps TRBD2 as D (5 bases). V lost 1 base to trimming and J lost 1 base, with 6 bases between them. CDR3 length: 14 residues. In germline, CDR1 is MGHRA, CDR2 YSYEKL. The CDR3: CASSQVSGTDTQYF. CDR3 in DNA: TGCGCCAGCAGCCAAGTTAGCGGCACAGATACGCAGTATTTT.

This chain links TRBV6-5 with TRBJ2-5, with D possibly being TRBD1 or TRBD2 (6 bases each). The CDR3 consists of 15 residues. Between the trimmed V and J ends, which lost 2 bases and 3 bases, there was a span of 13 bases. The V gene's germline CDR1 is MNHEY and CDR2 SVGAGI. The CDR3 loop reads CASSYTRGEKETQYF. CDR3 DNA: TGTGCCAGCAGTTACACGAGGGGGGAGAAAGAGACCCAGTACTTC.

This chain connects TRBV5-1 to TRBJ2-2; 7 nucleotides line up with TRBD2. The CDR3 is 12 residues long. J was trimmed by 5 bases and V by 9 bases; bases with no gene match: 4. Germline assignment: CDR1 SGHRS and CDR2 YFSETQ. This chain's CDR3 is CATLLATGELFF. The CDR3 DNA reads TGCGCCACCCTACTAGCGACCGGGGAGCTGTTTTTT.

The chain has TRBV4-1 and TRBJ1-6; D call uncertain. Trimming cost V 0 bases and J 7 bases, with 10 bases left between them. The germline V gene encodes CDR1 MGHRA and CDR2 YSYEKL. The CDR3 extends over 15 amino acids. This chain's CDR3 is CASSQDAPENSPLHF. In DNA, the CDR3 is TGCGCCAGCAGCCAAGACGCCCCGGAGAATTCACCCCTCCACTTT.

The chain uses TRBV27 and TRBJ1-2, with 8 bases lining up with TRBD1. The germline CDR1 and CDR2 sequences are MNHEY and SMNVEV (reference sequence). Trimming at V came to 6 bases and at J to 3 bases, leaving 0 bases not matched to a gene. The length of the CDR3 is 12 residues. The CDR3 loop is CASRDRDYGYTF. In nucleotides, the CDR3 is TGTGCCAGCAGGGACAGGGACTATGGCTACACCTTC.

Here the CDR3 reads CASRLAGDDEQYF. The CDR3 coding sequence is TGTGCCAGCAGGCTGGCGGGGGACGACGAGCAGTACTTC. The chain employs TRBV5-6 and TRBJ2-7; 7 positions match TRBD2. V shed 5 bases and J 5 bases; nucleotides not matched to a gene: 7. This CDR3 region has 13 residues. Germline CDR1 SGHDT, CDR2 YYEEEE.

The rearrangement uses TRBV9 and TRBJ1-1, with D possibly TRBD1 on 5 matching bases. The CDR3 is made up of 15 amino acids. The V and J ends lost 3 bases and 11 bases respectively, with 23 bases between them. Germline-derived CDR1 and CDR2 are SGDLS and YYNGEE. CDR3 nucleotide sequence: TGTGCCAGCAGCGAGATCCGGGCCAATGGGGGGTCGGCTTTCTTT. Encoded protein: CASSEIRANGGSAFF.

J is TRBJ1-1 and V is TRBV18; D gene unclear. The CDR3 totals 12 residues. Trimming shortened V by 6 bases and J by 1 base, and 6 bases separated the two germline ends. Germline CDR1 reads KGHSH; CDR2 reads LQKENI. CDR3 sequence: CASSPPNTEAFF. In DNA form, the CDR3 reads TGTGCCAGCTCCCCCCCGAACACTGAAGCTTTCTTT.

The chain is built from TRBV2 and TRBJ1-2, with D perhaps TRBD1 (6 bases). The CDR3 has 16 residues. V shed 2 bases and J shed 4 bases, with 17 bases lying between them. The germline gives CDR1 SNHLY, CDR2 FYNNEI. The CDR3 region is CASSERLRGLRYGYTF. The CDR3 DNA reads TGTGCCAGCAGTGAAAGGCTCAGGGGCTTACGCTATGGCTACACCTTC.

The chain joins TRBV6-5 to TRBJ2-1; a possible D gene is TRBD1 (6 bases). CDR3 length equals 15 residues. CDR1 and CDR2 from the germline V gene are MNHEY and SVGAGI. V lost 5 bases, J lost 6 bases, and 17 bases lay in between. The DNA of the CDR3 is TGTGCCAGCAGTGTCGTGGGGGCCCCCATCAATGAGCAGTTCTTC. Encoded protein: CASSVVGAPINEQFF.

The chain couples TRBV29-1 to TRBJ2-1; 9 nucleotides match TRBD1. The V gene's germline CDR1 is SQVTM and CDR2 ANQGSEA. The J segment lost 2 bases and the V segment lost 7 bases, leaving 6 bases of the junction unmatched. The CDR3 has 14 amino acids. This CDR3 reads CSAPTGGPYNEQFF. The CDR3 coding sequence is TGCAGCGCCCCGACAGGGGGACCCTACAATGAGCAGTTCTTC.

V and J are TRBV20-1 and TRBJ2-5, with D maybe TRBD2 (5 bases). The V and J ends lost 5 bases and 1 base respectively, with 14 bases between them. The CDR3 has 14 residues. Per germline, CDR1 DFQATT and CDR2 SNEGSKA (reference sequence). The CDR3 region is CSAGGSSLQETQYF. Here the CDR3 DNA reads TGCAGTGCTGGAGGCAGCTCCCTCCAAGAGACCCAGTACTTC.

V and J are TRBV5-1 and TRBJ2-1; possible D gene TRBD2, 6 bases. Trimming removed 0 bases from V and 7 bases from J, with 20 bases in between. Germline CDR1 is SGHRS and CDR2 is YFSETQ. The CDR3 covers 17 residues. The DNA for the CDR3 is TGCGCCAGCAGCTTGGTGGTGGGGGGTCCTCCGAGGAATGAGCAGTTCTTC. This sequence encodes CASSLVVGGPPRNEQFF.

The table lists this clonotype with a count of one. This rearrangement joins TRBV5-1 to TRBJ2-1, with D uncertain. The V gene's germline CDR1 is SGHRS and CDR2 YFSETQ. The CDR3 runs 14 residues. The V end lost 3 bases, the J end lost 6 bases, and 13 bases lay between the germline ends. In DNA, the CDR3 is TGCGCCAGCAGCTCACGACTGGACCCCAATGAGCAGTTCTTC. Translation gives CASSSRLDPNEQFF.

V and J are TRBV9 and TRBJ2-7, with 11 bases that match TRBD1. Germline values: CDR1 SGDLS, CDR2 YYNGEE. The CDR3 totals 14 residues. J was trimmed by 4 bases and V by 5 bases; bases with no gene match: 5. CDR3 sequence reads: CASSRTGGEYEQYF. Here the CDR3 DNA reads TGTGCCAGCAGTCGGACAGGGGGCGAGTACGAGCAGTACTTC.

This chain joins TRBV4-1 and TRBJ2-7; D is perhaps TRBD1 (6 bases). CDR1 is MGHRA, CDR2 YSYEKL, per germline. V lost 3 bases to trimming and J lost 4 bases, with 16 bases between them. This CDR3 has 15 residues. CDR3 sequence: CASSQRDTPRYEQYF. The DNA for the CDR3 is TGCGCCAGCAGCCAGAGGGACACCCCACGGTACGAGCAGTACTTC.

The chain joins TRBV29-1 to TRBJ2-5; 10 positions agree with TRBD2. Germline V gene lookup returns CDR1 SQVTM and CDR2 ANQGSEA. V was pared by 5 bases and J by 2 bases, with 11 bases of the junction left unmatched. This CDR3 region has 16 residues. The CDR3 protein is CSVYPSGGVFQETQYF. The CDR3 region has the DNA TGCAGCGTTTATCCTAGCGGGGGCGTATTTCAAGAGACCCAGTACTTC.

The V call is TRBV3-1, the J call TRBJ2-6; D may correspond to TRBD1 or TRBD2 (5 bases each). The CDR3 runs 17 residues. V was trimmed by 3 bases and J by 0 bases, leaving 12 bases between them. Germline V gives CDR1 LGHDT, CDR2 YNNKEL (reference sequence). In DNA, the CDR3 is TGTGCCAGCAGCCATGGGGGTATTGGCTCTGGGGCCAACGTCCTGACTTTC. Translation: CASSHGGIGSGANVLTF. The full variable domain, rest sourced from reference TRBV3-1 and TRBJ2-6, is DTAVSQTPKYLVTQMGNDKSIKCEQNLGHDTMYWYKQDSKKFLKIMFSYNNKELIINETVPNRFSPKSPDKAHLNLHINSLELGDSAVYFCASSHGGIGSGANVLTFGAGSRLTVL.

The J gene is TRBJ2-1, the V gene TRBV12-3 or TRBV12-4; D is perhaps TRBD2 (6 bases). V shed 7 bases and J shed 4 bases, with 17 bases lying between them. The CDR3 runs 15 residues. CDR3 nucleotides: TGTGCCAGCACCCCCACGGGCGGGGAGTACAATGAGCAGTTCTTC. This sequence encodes CASTPTGGEYNEQFF.

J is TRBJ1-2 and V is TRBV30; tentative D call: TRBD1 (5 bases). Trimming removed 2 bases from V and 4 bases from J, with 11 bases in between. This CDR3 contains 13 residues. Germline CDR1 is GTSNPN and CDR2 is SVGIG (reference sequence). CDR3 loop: CAWSLDSSYGYTF. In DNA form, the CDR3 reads TGTGCCTGGAGTCTCGACAGCTCCTATGGCTACACCTTC. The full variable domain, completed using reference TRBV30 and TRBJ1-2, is SQTIHQWPATLVQPVGSPLSLECTVEGTSNPNLYWYRQAAGRGLQLLFYSVGIGQISSEVPQNLSASRPQDRQFILSSKKLLLSDSGFYLCAWSLDSSYGYTFGSGTRLTVV.